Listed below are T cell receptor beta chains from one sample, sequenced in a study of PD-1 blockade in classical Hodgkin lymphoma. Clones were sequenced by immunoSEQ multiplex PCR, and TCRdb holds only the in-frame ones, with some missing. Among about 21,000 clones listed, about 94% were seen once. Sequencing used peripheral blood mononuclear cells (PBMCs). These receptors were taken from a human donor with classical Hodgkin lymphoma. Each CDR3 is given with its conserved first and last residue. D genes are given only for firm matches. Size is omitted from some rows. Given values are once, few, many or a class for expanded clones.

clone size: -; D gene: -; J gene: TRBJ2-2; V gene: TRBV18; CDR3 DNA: TGTGCCAGCTCACTGACGGGGAACGGAGGGGGAGTTCCTTTT; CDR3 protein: CASSLTGNGGGVPF
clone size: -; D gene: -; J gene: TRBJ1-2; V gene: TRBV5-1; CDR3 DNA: TGCGCCAGCAGTCCGAACAGGGAGATCGGCTACACCTTC; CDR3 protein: CASSPNREIGYTF
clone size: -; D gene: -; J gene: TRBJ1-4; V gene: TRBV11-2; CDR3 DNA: TGTGCCAGCAGCTTAGGGCGGGAACTGTTTTTT; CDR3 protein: CASSLGRELFF
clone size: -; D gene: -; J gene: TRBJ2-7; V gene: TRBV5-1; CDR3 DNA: TGCGCCAGCAGCTCCTCCTACGAGCAGTACTTC; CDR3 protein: CASSSSYEQYF
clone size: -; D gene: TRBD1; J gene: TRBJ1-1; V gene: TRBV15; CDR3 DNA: TGTGCCACCAGCAGACATACCCAGGGGGGGACTGAAGCTTTCTTT; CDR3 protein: CATSRHTQGGTEAFF
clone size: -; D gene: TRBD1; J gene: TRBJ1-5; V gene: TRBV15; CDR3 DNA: TGTGCCACCAGCAGGGGCTTCCGGACAGGGTGGTCGAGCAATCAGCCCCAGCATTTT; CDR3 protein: CATSRGFRTGWSSNQPQHF
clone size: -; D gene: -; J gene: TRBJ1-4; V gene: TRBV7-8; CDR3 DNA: TGTGCCAGCAGCTCCCCAAATGAAAAACTGTTTTTT; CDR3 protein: CASSSPNEKLFF
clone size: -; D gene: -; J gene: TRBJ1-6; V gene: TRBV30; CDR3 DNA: TGTGCCTGGAGTGGGAGGGTTGAGCGGCGTCATTCACCCCTCCACTTT; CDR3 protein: CAWSGRVERRHSPLHF
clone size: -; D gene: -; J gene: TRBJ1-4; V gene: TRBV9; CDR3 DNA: TGTGCCAGCAGCCGGACTTTGGATGCAACTAATGAAAAACTGTTTTTT; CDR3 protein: CASSRTLDATNEKLFF
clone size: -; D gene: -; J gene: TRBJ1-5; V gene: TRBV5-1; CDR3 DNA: TGCGCCAGCAGCTTGGCTCCTGGCAGGGACCAGCCCCAGCATTTT; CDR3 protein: CASSLAPGRDQPQHF
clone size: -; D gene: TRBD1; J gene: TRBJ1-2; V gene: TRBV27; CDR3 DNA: TGTGCCAGCAGTTGGGGGACAGGCCATGGCTACACCTTC; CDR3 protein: CASSWGTGHGYTF
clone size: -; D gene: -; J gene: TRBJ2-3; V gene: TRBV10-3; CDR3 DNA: TGTGCCATCAGTGAGGGGGTTGGTGGGGGCACAGATACGCAGTATTTT; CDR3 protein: CAISEGVGGGTDTQYF
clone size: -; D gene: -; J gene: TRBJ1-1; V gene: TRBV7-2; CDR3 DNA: TGTGCCAGCGGCACGGGGCGCATGAACACTGAAGCTTTCTTT; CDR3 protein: CASGTGRMNTEAFF
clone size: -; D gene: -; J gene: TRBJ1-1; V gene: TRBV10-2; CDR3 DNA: TGCGCCAGCAGTGACGAAGCCCCTTCCAGGGGCCTAACTCACCTGAACACTGAAGCTTTCTTT; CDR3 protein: CASSDEAPSRGLTHLNTEAFF
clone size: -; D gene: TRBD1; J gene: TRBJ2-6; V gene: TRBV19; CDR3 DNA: TGTGCCAGCGCACGGACAGGCCTCTCTGGGGCCAACGTCCTGACTTTC; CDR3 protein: CASARTGLSGANVLTF
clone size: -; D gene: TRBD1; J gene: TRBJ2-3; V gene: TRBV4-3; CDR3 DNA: TGCGCCAGCAGCCAAGAGGCGGACAGGGCAGATACGCAGTATTTT; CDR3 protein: CASSQEADRADTQYF
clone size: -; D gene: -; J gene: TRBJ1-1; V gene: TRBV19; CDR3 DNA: TGTGCCAGTAGTTGGGGGGGTCTGAACACTGAAGCTTTCTTT; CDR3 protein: CASSWGGLNTEAFF
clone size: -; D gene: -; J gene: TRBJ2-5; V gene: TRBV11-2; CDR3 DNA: TGTGCCAGCAGCTTATTGCCCAGACCAGAATGGGAGACCCAGTACTTC; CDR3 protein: CASSLLPRPEWETQYF
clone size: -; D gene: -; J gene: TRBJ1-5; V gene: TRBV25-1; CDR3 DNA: TGTGCCAGCCCCCCTCGCCGGGACGGGGTAAATGGCAATCAGCCCCAGCATTTT; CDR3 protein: CASPPRRDGVNGNQPQHF
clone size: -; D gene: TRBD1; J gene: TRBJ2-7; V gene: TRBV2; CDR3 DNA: TGTGCCAGCAGCGCTATGACAGGGGGCCATGGGGAGCAGTACTTC; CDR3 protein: CASSAMTGGHGEQYF
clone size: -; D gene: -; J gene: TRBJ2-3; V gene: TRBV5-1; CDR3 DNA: TGCGCCAGCAGCTTGAGAACAGATACGCAGTATTTT; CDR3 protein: CASSLRTDTQYF
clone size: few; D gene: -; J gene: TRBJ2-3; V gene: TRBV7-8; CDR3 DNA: TGTGCCAGCAGCTTCGTGGCAGATACGCAGTATTTT; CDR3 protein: CASSFVADTQYF
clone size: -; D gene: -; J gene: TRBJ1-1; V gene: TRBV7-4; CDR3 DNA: TGTGCCAGCAGCTTTTTTACTCGTAAAAAGAACACTGAAGCTTTCTTT; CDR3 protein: CASSFFTRKKNTEAFF
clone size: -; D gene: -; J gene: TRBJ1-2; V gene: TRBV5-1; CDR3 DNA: TGCGCCAGCAGCTTGGAGGGGGGGCGCCGCAACTATGGCTACACCTTC; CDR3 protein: CASSLEGGRRNYGYTF
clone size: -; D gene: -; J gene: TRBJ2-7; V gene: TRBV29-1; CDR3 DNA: TGCAGCACAAGGGACTCTCGGTCCTACGAGCAGTACTTC; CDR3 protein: CSTRDSRSYEQYF
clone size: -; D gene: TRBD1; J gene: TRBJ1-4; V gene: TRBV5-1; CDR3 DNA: TGCGCCAGCGGCCCCGGGACAGGGGGAGAAAAACTGTTTTTT; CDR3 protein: CASGPGTGGEKLFF
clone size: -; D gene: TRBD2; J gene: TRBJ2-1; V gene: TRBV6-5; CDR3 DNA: TGTGCCAGCAGTTACTCCGTCGGGGGGGCCAATGAGCAGTTCTTC; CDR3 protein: CASSYSVGGANEQFF
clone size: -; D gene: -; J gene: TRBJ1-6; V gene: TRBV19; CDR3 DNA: TGTGCCAGTAGTCCACAAATCCGGGGGGATAATTCACCCCTCCACTTT; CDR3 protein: CASSPQIRGDNSPLHF
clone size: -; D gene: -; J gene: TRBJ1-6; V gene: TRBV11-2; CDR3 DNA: TGTGCCAGCAGCTTAGTTAGGTGGGGCTATAATTCACCCCTCCACTTT; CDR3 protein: CASSLVRWGYNSPLHF
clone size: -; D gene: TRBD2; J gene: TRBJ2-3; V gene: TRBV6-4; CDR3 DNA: TGTGCCAGCAGTGACTCGGCGGGGGGGAGCACAGATACGCAGTATTTT; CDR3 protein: CASSDSAGGSTDTQYF
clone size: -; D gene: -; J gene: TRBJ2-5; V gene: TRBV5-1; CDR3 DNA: TGCGCCAGCAGCTTTGTGAGAGGACAGTGGGGAAAACTAACCGGGGAGACCCAGTACTTC; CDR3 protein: CASSFVRGQWGKLTGETQYF
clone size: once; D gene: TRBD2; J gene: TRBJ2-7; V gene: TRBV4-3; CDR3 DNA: TGCGCCAGCAGCCCCGGACTAGCGGGGGGACGTTTATACGAGCAGTACTTC; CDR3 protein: CASSPGLAGGRLYEQYF
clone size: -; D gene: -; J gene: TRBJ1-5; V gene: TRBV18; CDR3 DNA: TGTGCCAGCTCACCATGGGTTAGGGTTAACAATCAGCCCCAGCATTTT; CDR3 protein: CASSPWVRVNNQPQHF
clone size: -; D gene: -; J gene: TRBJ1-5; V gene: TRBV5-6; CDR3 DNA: TGTGCCAGCAGCTTGGCTGGTCAGCTCCTGTGGCCCCAGCATTTT; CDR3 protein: CASSLAGQLLWPQHF
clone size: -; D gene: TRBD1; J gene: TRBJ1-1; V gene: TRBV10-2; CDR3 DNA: TGCGCCAGCAGTGATGACAGGGTTTACTCTGAAGCTTTCTTT; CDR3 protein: CASSDDRVYSEAFF
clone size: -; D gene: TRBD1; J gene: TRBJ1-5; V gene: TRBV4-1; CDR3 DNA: TGCGCCAGCAGCCAATCAGACAGGGGCTATCAGCCCCAGCATTTT; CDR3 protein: CASSQSDRGYQPQHF
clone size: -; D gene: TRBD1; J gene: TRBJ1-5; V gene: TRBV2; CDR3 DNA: TGTGCCAGCTCAACAGGGGCCGCACAACAGCATTTT; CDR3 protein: CASSTGAAQQHF